This T cell receptor beta chain was documented in a study of cytomegalovirus exposure and HLA in healthy donors. Broader study findings: Published work reported that the classifier diagnosed cytomegalovirus status with high specificity and sensitivity. The study carried out a later analysis of TCR beta sequences. It associated some 17,000 of them with specific HLA alleles at a false discovery rate of 0.05. Confirmation was obtained in vitro that three CMV-associated chains are specific for CMV antigens. In an earlier analysis, in 620 or so donors, most V segments appeared productive either ~90% or ~30% of the time.

In the PCR, 60 Vbeta and 13 Jbeta primers were used. Sequenced by immunoSEQ multiplex PCR; TCRdb stores in-frame clones only, minus some. This table holds 220,000 or so clones, 75% found once. CDR3 length: 17 amino acids. Germline values: CDR1 SGHDT, CDR2 YYEEEE. The V end was cut by 5 bases, the J end by 7 bases, with 22 bases between. This clone occurred once. Antigen: not known. This clonotype was obtained from a woman in her thirties in good health and CMV-seronegative. This chain uses TRBV5-6 with TRBJ1-6; D is uncertain. The sample taken for sequencing was PBMCs. The CDR3: CASRALGSQSTNSPLHF. CDR3 in DNA: TGTGCCAGCAGGGCTCTGGGCAGCCAATCTACCAATTCACCCCTCCACTTT.